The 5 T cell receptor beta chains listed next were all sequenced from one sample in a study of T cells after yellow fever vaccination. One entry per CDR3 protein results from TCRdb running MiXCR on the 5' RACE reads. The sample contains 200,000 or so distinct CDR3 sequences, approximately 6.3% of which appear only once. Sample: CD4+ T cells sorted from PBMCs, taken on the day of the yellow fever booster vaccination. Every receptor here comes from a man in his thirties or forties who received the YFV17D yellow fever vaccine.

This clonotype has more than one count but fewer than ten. CDR3 loop: CASSPVEVSYEQYF. CDR3 in DNA: TGTGCCAGCAGCCCGGTGGAGGTGTCCTACGAGCAGTACTTC. The chain couples TRBV5-6 to TRBJ2-7; TRBD2 is a possible D gene (5 bases). This CDR3 comprises 14 residues. Germline CDR1 reads SGHDT; CDR2 reads YYEEEE. Between the trimmed V and J ends, which lost 4 bases and 1 base, there was a span of 12 bases.

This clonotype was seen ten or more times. CDR3 DNA sequence: TGTGCCAGCAGCTACCGGGACTCTACAGATACGCAGTATTTT. This gives the protein CASSYRDSTDTQYF. The V call is TRBV11-1, the J call TRBJ2-3, with D tentatively TRBD2 (6 bases). The CDR3 has 14 residues. Trimming cost V 4 bases and J 3 bases, with 11 bases left between them. Germline V gives CDR1 SGHAT, CDR2 FQDESV (reference sequence).

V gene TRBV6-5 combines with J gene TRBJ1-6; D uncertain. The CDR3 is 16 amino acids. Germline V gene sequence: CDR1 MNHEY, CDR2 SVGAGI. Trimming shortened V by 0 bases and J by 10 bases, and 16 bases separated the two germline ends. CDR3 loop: CASSYSWGWSGSPLHF. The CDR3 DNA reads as TGTGCCAGCAGTTACTCGTGGGGTTGGTCGGGGTCACCCCTCCACTTT.

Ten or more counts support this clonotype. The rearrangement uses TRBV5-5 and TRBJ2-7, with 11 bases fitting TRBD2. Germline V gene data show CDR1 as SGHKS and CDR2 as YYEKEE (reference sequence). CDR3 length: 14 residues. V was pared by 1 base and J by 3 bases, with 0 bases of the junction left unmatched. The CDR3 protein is CASSLTSGGYEQYF. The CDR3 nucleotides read TGTGCCAGCAGCTTGACTAGCGGGGGCTACGAGCAGTACTTC.

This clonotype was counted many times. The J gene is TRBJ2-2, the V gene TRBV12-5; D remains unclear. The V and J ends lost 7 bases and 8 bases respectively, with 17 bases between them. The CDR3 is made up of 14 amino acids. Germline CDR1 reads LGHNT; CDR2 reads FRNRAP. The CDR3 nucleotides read TGTGCTAGTGCAGGAAGACCGACGGTGGGGGAGCTGTTTTTT. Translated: CASAGRPTVGELFF.